What follows are 9 T cell receptor beta chains derived from one specimen sequenced in a study of post-analysis software for immune sequencing data. The study's findings and limits: With TRBV5-6, TRBV5-1 and TRBV20-1 included, about five TRBV segments were more frequent in patients than in controls.

Unique molecular identifiers were present in the TCR beta cDNA libraries. Each CDR3 protein gets one entry after TCRdb re-called the PCR reads with MiXCR. The table records around 700,000 distinct CDR3 sequences, around 60% of them present only once. These TCRs' antigens remain unknown. Sequenced: blood. These receptors were collected from a girl aged 2 to 9 with multiple sclerosis.

The rearrangement uses TRBV4-1 and TRBJ2-3; TRBD2 is a possible D gene (6 bases). The CDR3 totals 18 residues. Germline CDR1 is MGHRA and CDR2 is YSYEKL. Trimming cost V 0 bases and J 4 bases, with 20 bases left between them. DNA for the CDR3: TGCGCCAGCAGCCAAGATGTGGGGCGGGGAACCCTCGCAGATACGCAGTATTTT. Translated: CASSQDVGRGTLADTQYF.

The chain uses TRBV7-2 and TRBJ1-2; TRBD1 matches 8 bases. The length of the CDR3 is 14 residues. V was pared by 5 bases and J by 8 bases, with 10 bases of the junction left unmatched. Germline values: CDR1 SGHTA, CDR2 FQGNSA. This chain's CDR3 is CASSLRQGRDGYTF. CDR3 sequence (DNA): TGTGCCAGCAGCCTCCGACAGGGGCGGGACGGCTACACCTTC.

The gene calls are TRBV20-1 and TRBJ1-5; D unresolved. CDR1 and CDR2 (germline): DFQATT, SNEGSKA (reference sequence). The CDR3 runs 14 residues. Trimming took off 1 base at V and 4 bases at J, with 11 bases between the two ends. The CDR3 protein is CSARVGLENQPQHF. CDR3 in DNA: TGCAGTGCTAGAGTCGGCTTGGAAAATCAGCCCCAGCATTTT.

This clonotype was picked up a small number of times. This rearrangement joins TRBV12-3 or TRBV12-4 to TRBJ1-2; 8 nucleotides match TRBD1. This CDR3 has 16 residues. The junction had 14 bases not matched to a gene; V was cut back by 5 bases and J by 6 bases. The CDR3 nucleotides are TGTGCCAGCAGTATTGGGCACCAGACAGGGGCGGATGGCTACACCTTC. Translation gives CASSIGHQTGADGYTF.

The genes are TRBV20-1 and TRBJ2-5; maybe TRBD2 (6 bases). The CDR3 has 13 residues. Trimming cost V 2 bases and J 5 bases, with 12 bases left between them. In germline, CDR1 is DFQATT, CDR2 SNEGSKA (reference sequence). For the CDR3, the DNA is TGCAGTGCTAGACCGGGAGCGAGGGAGACCCAGTACTTC. This sequence encodes CSARPGARETQYF.

This clonotype came up once. The CDR3 spells CASSQDYRAYGTGELFF. In DNA, the CDR3 is TGCGCCAGCAGCCAAGATTATCGGGCGTATGGCACCGGGGAGCTGTTTTTT. The V call is TRBV4-3, the J call TRBJ2-2; D unresolved. Trimming removed 0 bases from V and 4 bases from J, with 15 bases in between. Germline lookup yields CDR1 LGHNA and CDR2 YSLEER. This CDR3 has 17 residues.

The chain is built from TRBV12-3 or TRBV12-4 and TRBJ2-3; the match to TRBD1 covers 8 bases. V trimming: 6 bases; J trimming: 2 bases; junction bases outside the gene matches: 13. The CDR3 runs 17 residues. The CDR3, as DNA: TGTGCCAGCAGGGGGCCCGGGACAGGAGGGGACACAGATACGCAGTATTTT. Translated, it gives CASRGPGTGGDTDTQYF.

The rearrangement joins TRBV6-5 to TRBJ1-1; 10 nucleotides align to TRBD1. The CDR3 runs 15 residues. J lost 5 bases, V lost 0 bases, and 3 bases had no gene match. Germline V gives CDR1 MNHEY, CDR2 SVGAGI. The CDR3 protein is CASSYSDRGDTEAFF. The CDR3 DNA reads TGTGCCAGCAGTTACTCGGACAGGGGGGATACTGAAGCTTTCTTT.

The chain is built from TRBV29-1 and TRBJ2-3; 9 positions match TRBD2. J gave up 3 bases and V 5 bases, and 9 bases lay outside the gene matches. CDR1 is SQVTM and CDR2 is ANQGSEA in the germline V gene. There are 15 residues in the CDR3. CDR3 residues: CSVTLAGDPTDTQYF. CDR3 nucleotide sequence: TGCAGCGTTACCTTAGCGGGGGACCCAACAGATACGCAGTATTTT.